This T cell receptor beta chain was captured by sequencing in a study of T cell repertoires in cytomegalovirus infection. On the study more broadly: From public TCR beta signatures came an indication of both CMV infection and matching HLA type.

CDR1 is MDHEN and CDR2 is SYDVKM in the germline V gene. Deletions cut 8 bases from V and 1 base from J, with 8 bases between. CDR3 size: 12 residues. For this clonotype: Its antigen is unknown.

Via MiXCR, TCRdb re-called the reads, giving one row per CDR3 protein. The sample has more than 350,000 distinct CDR3 sequences, about a third seen once. Study-level results: Accumulated public TCR beta family frequency recognized individuals carrying CMV together with the relevant HLA. There were HLA-C-restricted CMV-specific TCR beta clonotypes dominating the ex vivo response.

This clonotype originated in a human donor in good health (CMV status not recorded). Some clones in this sample may be carry-over from other donors' samples. The sequenced sample was PBMCs. This chain uses TRBV28 with TRBJ1-1; the D is unclear. In DNA, the CDR3 is TGTGCCAGCTTCGTCGGGAACACTGAAGCTTTCTTT. It yields the protein CASFVGNTEAFF.